Presented here are 27 T cell receptor beta chains from one specimen sequenced in a study of Ad26.COV2.S vaccination and SARS-CoV-2 variants. Profiled with immunoSEQ multiplex PCR; TCRdb holds only in-frame clones, not every one. The sample holds about 410,000 clones, 75% to 90% seen once. Treatment specified: roughly 18 received Ad26.COV2.S at low or high dose, single or two shots; about five received placebo; per-sample allocation not given. Sample collection was performed on day 63 after the first vaccine or placebo injection. The material was peripheral blood, obtained in a trial of Ad26.COV2.S vaccine versus placebo. The origin of the receptors is a person aged 18-65 years who received the Ad26.COV2.S COVID-19 vaccine or a placebo.

The chain employs TRBV5-1 and TRBJ2-2; D is possibly TRBD2 (7 bases). Germline lookup yields CDR1 SGHRS and CDR2 YFSETQ. The ends were cut back, 3 bases at V and 5 bases at J, with 14 bases in the middle. The CDR3 is 15 residues long. The CDR3 nucleotides read TGCGCCAGCAGCTCCCCGGGGGGCGATACCGGGGAGCTGTTTTTT. As protein: CASSSPGGDTGELFF.

The genes are TRBV5-1 and TRBJ1-4; D ambiguous. Between the trimmed V and J ends, which lost 0 bases and 5 bases, there was a span of 11 bases. The CDR3 totals 15 residues. CDR1 SGHRS and CDR2 YFSETQ come from the germline V gene. In nucleotides, the CDR3 is TGCGCCAGCAGCTTGGGGGTACAGACAAATGAAAAACTGTTTTTT. This translates into CASSLGVQTNEKLFF.

The chain has TRBV20-1 and TRBJ1-1; D unresolved. Trimming pared 6 bases from V and 8 bases from J, leaving 10 bases between. The CDR3 runs to 10 residues. The germline CDR1 and CDR2 sequences are DFQATT and SNEGSKA (reference sequence). This CDR3 is CSAKLGEAFF. CDR3 DNA: TGCAGTGCAAAGCTGGGAGAAGCTTTCTTT.

CDR3 protein: CASSSRGGLLNYGYTF. CDR3 nucleotides: TGTGCCAGTAGTTCTCGCGGGGGACTACTTAACTATGGCTACACCTTC. V usage is TRBV19 and J usage is TRBJ1-2; perhaps TRBD1 as D (5 bases). Per germline, CDR1 LNHDA and CDR2 SQIVND (reference sequence). The CDR3 is 16 amino acids. Trimming removed 5 bases at V and 1 base at J, with 17 bases between.

The chain carries TRBV6-5 and TRBJ1-6; D perhaps matches TRBD1 (5 bases). Per germline, CDR1 MNHEY and CDR2 SVGAGI. V lost 6 bases and J 8 bases, leaving 8 bases between the germline ends. The length of the CDR3 is 12 residues. Here the CDR3 reads CASRLGDSPLHF. CDR3 in DNA: TGTGCCAGCAGACTAGGGGATTCACCCCTCCACTTT.

The gene calls are TRBV7-2 and TRBJ2-6, with 7 positions matching TRBD2. J was trimmed by 0 bases and V by 5 bases; bases with no gene match: 7. Looked up from germline, CDR1 is SGHTA and CDR2 is FQGNSA. This CDR3 is built from 17 residues. This CDR3 is CASSRGGFTSGANVLTF. CDR3 bases: TGTGCCAGCAGCCGCGGGGGATTTACCTCTGGGGCCAACGTCCTGACTTTC.

V usage is TRBV19 and J usage is TRBJ1-6, with D possibly TRBD1 on 5 matching bases. This CDR3 comprises 14 residues. CDR1 LNHDA and CDR2 SQIVND come from the germline V gene (reference sequence). The V and J ends lost 1 base and 8 bases respectively, with 9 bases between them. CDR3 amino acids: CASSIVSRDSPLHF. Here the CDR3 DNA reads TGTGCCAGTAGTATAGTTTCCAGGGATTCACCCCTCCACTTT.

The chain combines TRBV6-5 with TRBJ1-5; D is perhaps TRBD1 (6 bases). The germline V gene encodes CDR1 MNHEY and CDR2 SVGAGI. The germline V and J ends were trimmed by 7 bases and 9 bases, with 22 bases remaining between them. The CDR3 length is 15 residues. CDR3 region: CASTVGQLEGGPQHF. The CDR3 bases are TGTGCCAGCACCGTCGGACAGCTGGAGGGTGGGCCCCAGCATTTT.

The chain combines TRBV7-8 with TRBJ2-5; 7 bases map to TRBD2. Germline V gene sequence: CDR1 SGHVS, CDR2 FQNEAQ. The length of the CDR3 is 15 residues. With 5 bases clipped from V and 4 bases from J, the junction kept 10 bases outside the gene matches. As DNA, the CDR3 is TGTGCCAGCAGCCCCCAAGGACTAGTCTCAGAGACCCAGTACTTC. Translation: CASSPQGLVSETQYF.

The rearrangement joins TRBV6-4 to TRBJ1-1; 12 bases fit TRBD1. CDR3 length equals 14 residues. Unmatched junction bases numbered 5, after V lost 5 bases and J lost 7 bases. Germline CDR1 and CDR2: MRHNA and SNTAGT. The CDR3 reads CASSRDRGLGEAFF. The DNA for the CDR3 is TGTGCCAGCAGTCGGGACAGGGGGCTTGGTGAAGCTTTCTTT.

V is TRBV6-5 and J is TRBJ2-7; TRBD2 aligns across 10 bases. The CDR3 sequence is 15 residues long. Germline V gives CDR1 MNHEY, CDR2 SVGAGI. V lost 2 bases and J lost 2; bases outside the gene matches: 3. In DNA, the CDR3 is TGTGCCAGCAGTTACAGTCTAGCGGGGGCCTACGAGCAGTACTTC. Its translation is CASSYSLAGAYEQYF.

The chain recombines TRBV18 with TRBJ1-1, with D possibly matching TRBD1 (6 bases). Germline V gene data show CDR1 as KGHSH and CDR2 as LQKENI. The V end was cut by 6 bases, the J end by 1 base, with 12 bases between. The CDR3 runs 14 residues. The CDR3 nucleotides are TGTGCCAGCTCCCAGGGACATCAGAACACTGAAGCTTTCTTT. Encoded protein: CASSQGHQNTEAFF.

The chain has TRBV6-5 and TRBJ1-4; D gene ambiguous. The germline CDR1 and CDR2 sequences are MNHEY and SVGAGI. Trimming took 0 bases from V and 0 from J, leaving 8 bases between them. The CDR3 is 16 amino acids. CDR3 coding DNA: TGTGCCAGCAGTTACTCATACGAGGCAACTAATGAAAAACTGTTTTTT. It encodes CASSYSYEATNEKLFF.

The rearrangement joins TRBV2 to TRBJ1-4; 10 nucleotides match TRBD1. Per germline, CDR1 SNHLY and CDR2 FYNNEI. CDR3 length: 15 amino acids. Trimming removed 4 bases from V and 13 bases from J; junction bases left unmatched: 12. For the CDR3, the DNA is TGTGCCAGCAGTGTAGACAGGGGGCAGCGTTCGGGACTGTTTTTT. It encodes CASSVDRGQRSGLFF.

V is TRBV7-8 and J is TRBJ2-1; 8 positions match TRBD2. This CDR3 is built from 11 residues. Germline V gene sequence: CDR1 SGHVS, CDR2 FQNEAQ. Trimming cost V 6 bases and J 10 bases; bases outside gene matches: 2. CDR3 in amino acids: CASSKRGEQFF. The CDR3 DNA reads TGTGCCAGCAGTAAGCGGGGGGAGCAGTTCTTC.

The genes are TRBV7-2 and TRBJ2-2; possible D gene TRBD1, 5 bases. The V gene lost 6 bases and the J gene lost 0 bases, with 14 bases spanning the gap. CDR3 length: 16 residues. The germline V gene has CDR1 SGHTA and CDR2 FQGNSA. Here the CDR3 DNA reads TGTGCCAGCAGTCTTGACAGAGCTCCGAACACCGGGGAGCTGTTTTTT. Residues: CASSLDRAPNTGELFF. Complete variable domain (other parts from reference TRBV7-2 and TRBJ2-2): GAGVSQSPSNKVTEKGKDVELRCDPISGHTALYWYRQSLGQGLEFLIYFQGNSAPDKSGLPSDRFSAERTGGSVSTLTIQRTQQEDSAVYLCASSLDRAPNTGELFFGEGSRLTVL.

The gene calls are TRBV19 and TRBJ1-5, with D possibly being TRBD1 (5 bases). The CDR3 is made up of 12 amino acids. Germline values: CDR1 LNHDA, CDR2 SQIVND (reference sequence). Deletions cut 6 bases from V and 6 bases from J, with 9 bases between. The CDR3 loop reads CASSPGTQPQHF. For the CDR3, the DNA is TGTGCCAGTAGCCCAGGGACTCAGCCCCAGCATTTT.

The V call is TRBV19, the J call TRBJ1-2; TRBD1 might be the D (6 bases). Germline CDR1 is LNHDA and CDR2 is SQIVND (reference sequence). The CDR3 loop spans 13 amino acids. Between the trimmed V and J ends, which lost 5 bases and 4 bases, there was a span of 11 bases. The CDR3: CASSVQGPYGYTF. DNA for the CDR3: TGTGCCAGTAGTGTACAGGGCCCCTATGGCTACACCTTC.

The chain is built from TRBV28 and TRBJ1-1; the D gene is possibly TRBD1 (6 bases). Trimming took off 3 bases at V and 4 bases at J, with 15 bases between the two ends. The CDR3 has 15 amino acids. Germline CDR1 and CDR2: MDHEN and SYDVKM. The CDR3 region has the DNA TGTGCCAGCAGTTTGTCGGGACATTGGAGCACTGAAGCTTTCTTT. Protein sequence: CASSLSGHWSTEAFF. The whole variable domain, remainder taken from reference TRBV28 and TRBJ1-1, is DVKVTQSSRYLVKRTGEKVFLECVQDMDHENMFWYRQDPGLGLRLIYFSYDVKMKEKGDIPEGYSVSREKKERFSLILESASTNQTSMYLCASSLSGHWSTEAFFGQGTRLTVV.

The rearrangement uses TRBV18 and TRBJ2-4; D uncertain. The CDR3 consists of 17 residues. Germline loops: CDR1 KGHSH, CDR2 LQKENI. Trimming took 3 bases from V and 0 from J, leaving 15 bases between them. The CDR3: CASSPMDPAIAKNIQYF. In nucleotides, the CDR3 is TGTGCCAGCTCACCTATGGACCCCGCGATAGCCAAAAACATTCAGTACTTC.

V usage is TRBV7-2 and J usage is TRBJ2-7; TRBD2 agrees at 8 bases. The CDR3 loop spans 17 amino acids. V lost 2 bases to trimming and J lost 0 bases; unmatched junction nucleotides: 9. Germline V gives CDR1 SGHTA, CDR2 FQGNSA. The DNA for the CDR3 is TGTGCCAGCAGCTTACCACGGGGGGGTACTGGCTCCTACGAGCAGTACTTC. It yields the protein CASSLPRGGTGSYEQYF.

For this clone: The sample carries other DNA sequences with the same CDR3. The genes are TRBV9 and TRBJ1-2, with a tentative D call TRBD1 (6 bases). CDR1 and CDR2 (germline): SGDLS, YYNGEE. This CDR3 spans 13 amino acids. V lost 0 bases to trimming and J lost 6 bases, with 9 bases between them. Here the CDR3 reads CASSVETGHGYTF. The CDR3 nucleotides are TGTGCCAGCAGCGTAGAGACAGGCCATGGCTACACCTTC.

The V gene is TRBV19, the J gene TRBJ2-5, with D possibly being TRBD2 (5 bases). The CDR3 loop spans 13 amino acids. Germline-derived CDR1 and CDR2 are LNHDA and SQIVND (reference sequence). Trimming removed 6 bases at V and 5 bases at J, with 13 bases between. As DNA, the CDR3 is TGTGCCAGTAGCCAAGGAGGTTGGGAGACCCAGTACTTC. Translating gives CASSQGGWETQYF.

The chain is built from TRBV12-3 or TRBV12-4 and TRBJ1-4; D ambiguous. The CDR3 loop spans 11 amino acids. With 5 bases removed from V and 8 bases from J, the gap between germline ends came to 6 bases. CDR3 amino acids: CASSRFEKLFF. Here the CDR3 DNA reads TGTGCCAGCAGTCGATTCGAAAAACTGTTTTTT.

This clone has just a few counts. The gene calls are TRBV2 and TRBJ1-1; D not certain. The CDR3 consists of 14 residues. Germline V CDR1 and CDR2: SNHLY, FYNNEI. Between the trimmed V and J ends, which lost 6 bases and 1 base, there was a span of 12 bases. CDR3 sequence (DNA): TGTGCCAGCAGGGCAGGAAGGGAGAACACTGAAGCTTTCTTT. The encoded protein is CASRAGRENTEAFF.

The chain is built from TRBV11-2 and TRBJ1-1, with D hard to call. V was clipped by 5 bases and J by 1 base, with 2 bases between them. The CDR3 has 11 residues. CDR1 and CDR2 from the germline V gene are SGHAT and FQNNGV. The DNA of the CDR3 is TGTGCCAGCAGCCGGAACACTGAAGCTTTCTTT. Translated: CASSRNTEAFF.

Of note for this clone: This CDR3 is also generated by other DNA sequences in the sample. The chain uses TRBV3-1 (or the pseudogene TRBV3-2) and TRBJ2-1; D is uncertain. V dropped 0 bases and J dropped 4 bases, with 4 bases sitting between them. In germline, CDR1 is LGHDT, CDR2 YNNKEL (reference sequence). The length of the CDR3 is 13 residues. CDR3 in DNA: TGTGCCAGCAGCCAAGACAGGTACAATGAGCAGTTCTTC. Its protein is CASSQDRYNEQFF.